A selection of T cell receptor beta chains follows, all from one sample in a study of CD4 T cells in relation to SARS-CoV-2 and coronaviruses. Their cognate antigens are unknown. Produced via immunoSEQ multiplex PCR; TCRdb's table is partial and in-frame only. The data show around 40,000 clones, with approximately 84% seen just once and 1% to 1.5% held by the top ten. The sequencing input was naive CD4+ T cells from PBMCs, cultured in vitro. These receptors were collected from an adult with COVID-19. The CDR3 runs from the conserved cysteine through the conserved F or W.

v_gene: TRBV7-9
j_gene: TRBJ2-7
CDR3aa: CASSLPSPVLEQYF

v_gene: TRBV19
j_gene: TRBJ2-1
CDR3aa: CASKSGGNYGNEQFF

v_gene: TRBV11-2
j_gene: TRBJ2-7
CDR3aa: CASRLGVEQYF

v_gene: TRBV2
j_gene: TRBJ1-1
CDR3aa: CASTGQGTEAFF

v_gene: TRBV5-6
j_gene: TRBJ2-1
CDR3aa: CASSRTSGYSYNEQFF

v_gene: TRBV7-8
j_gene: TRBJ2-2
CDR3aa: CASSASGRALPGGELFF

v_gene: TRBV7-9
j_gene: TRBJ2-6
CDR3aa: CASSSEGQAFSGANVLTF

v_gene: TRBV2
j_gene: TRBJ2-7
CDR3aa: CASREDRGEFYEQYF

v_gene: TRBV7-2
j_gene: TRBJ1-4
CDR3aa: CASSLGGWDEKLFF

v_gene: TRBV2
j_gene: TRBJ2-7
CDR3aa: CASSVAGGAMYEQYF

v_gene: TRBV5-1
j_gene: TRBJ1-5
CDR3aa: CASSLSPGSNQPQHF

v_gene: TRBV6-5
j_gene: TRBJ1-1
CDR3aa: CASSYEGLNTEAFF